A single sample is the source of the 9 T cell receptor beta chains below, sequenced in a study of molecular identifiers for immune sequencing clone quantification. Via MiXCR, TCRdb re-called the PCR reads, giving one row per CDR3 protein. Found here are some 320,000 distinct CDR3 sequences, about a fifth of them singletons; the top ten hold approximately 0.8%. Sample: naive CD8+ T cells from blood, with Jurkat cell RNA spiked in. As for subset: FACS-sorted CD8+CD4-CCR7+CD45RA+ naive T cells. These receptor sequences come from a human donor in good health. Some libraries in this study had Jurkat cell RNA spiked in.

This clonotype has a handful of counts. The V gene is TRBV27, the J gene TRBJ2-7; the match to TRBD1 covers 9 bases. Germline trimming cut 4 bases from V and 0 bases from J; bases unmatched to any gene: 4. CDR3 length: 15 amino acids. In germline, CDR1 is MNHEY, CDR2 SMNVEV (reference sequence). The CDR3 loop is CASSWGQGSSYEQYF. CDR3 coding DNA: TGTGCCAGCAGTTGGGGACAGGGCAGCTCCTACGAGCAGTACTTC.

This clonotype was found many times. The chain employs TRBV3-1 and TRBJ2-2; no clear D gene. Germline V lookup: CDR1 LGHDT, CDR2 YNNKEL (reference sequence). The CDR3 has 13 residues. Trimming stripped 1 base from V and 5 bases from J, with 5 bases between. This chain's CDR3 is CASSQGETGELFF. The CDR3 DNA sequence: TGTGCCAGCAGCCAAGGAGAGACCGGGGAGCTGTTTTTT.

This clonotype was counted ten times or more. The chain recombines TRBV29-1 with TRBJ1-1; D call uncertain. Between the trimmed V and J ends, which lost 4 bases and 4 bases, there was a span of 19 bases. The CDR3 covers 15 residues. Germline V gives CDR1 SQVTM, CDR2 ANQGSEA. The chain's CDR3 is CSVAEGPDLGTEAFF. The CDR3 bases are TGCAGCGTTGCAGAGGGTCCGGACCTGGGCACTGAAGCTTTCTTT.

This chain links TRBV19 with TRBJ2-2; D is possibly TRBD1 (6 bases). The germline gives CDR1 LNHDA, CDR2 SQIVND (reference sequence). The CDR3 is 14 residues long. Trimming pared 7 bases from V and 3 bases from J, leaving 12 bases between. DNA for the CDR3: TGTGCCAGTATGCAGGGGCTCGACACCGGGGAGCTGTTTTTT. Protein product: CASMQGLDTGELFF.

This clonotype was recorded a few times. The chain uses TRBV19 and TRBJ2-1, with 9 nucleotides matching TRBD1. This CDR3 has 14 residues. Germline V gene data show CDR1 as LNHDA and CDR2 as SQIVND (reference sequence). J gave up 6 bases and V 5 bases, and 5 bases lay outside the gene matches. CDR3 DNA: TGTGCCAGTAGTCTGACAGGGGGTGGCAATGAGCAGTTCTTC. It yields the protein CASSLTGGGNEQFF.

This clonotype was detected many times. The chain is built from TRBV13 and TRBJ2-5; TRBD1 matches 9 bases. This CDR3 is 15 amino acids long. V was pared by 2 bases and J by 0 bases, with 1 base of the junction left unmatched. Germline V lookup: CDR1 PRHDT, CDR2 FYEKMQ (reference sequence). The CDR3: CASSLRDRDQETQYF. CDR3 nucleotide sequence: TGTGCCAGCAGCTTAAGGGACAGGGACCAAGAGACCCAGTACTTC.

A few counts support this clonotype. This chain uses TRBV20-1 with TRBJ2-2, with a weak D call TRBD1 (5 bases). Trimming pared 0 bases from V and 2 bases from J, leaving 10 bases between. In germline, CDR1 is DFQATT, CDR2 SNEGSKA (reference sequence). This CDR3 is 15 amino acids long. CDR3 DNA sequence: TGCAGTGCTAGAGATCAGGGTAGTAACACCGGGGAGCTGTTTTTT. It yields the protein CSARDQGSNTGELFF.

The chain is built from TRBV4-3 and TRBJ2-1, with D possibly matching TRBD2 (6 bases). The CDR3 extends over 16 amino acids. The ends were cut back, 3 bases at V and 1 base at J, with 13 bases in the middle. Germline CDR1 is LGHNA and CDR2 is YSLEER. As DNA, the CDR3 is TGCGCCAGCAGCCAGAATTACGGGAGTTCCTACAATGAGCAGTTCTTC. This codes for CASSQNYGSSYNEQFF.

This clonotype was recorded at least ten times. The V and J genes are TRBV7-9 and TRBJ2-7; TRBD1 matches at 11 bases. The CDR3 length is 14 residues. The germline gives CDR1 SEHNR, CDR2 FQNEAQ (reference sequence). V dropped 5 bases and J dropped 5; count of bases not matched to a gene: 5. Here the CDR3 DNA reads TGTGCCAGCAGCCCCGGACAGGGGGCAGACGAGCAGTACTTC. It translates to CASSPGQGADEQYF.